Listed here is a single T cell receptor (beta chain). Its matching antigen is unknown. The CDR3 covers 14 residues. Germline V gene lookup returns CDR1 GTSNPN and CDR2 SVGIG (reference sequence). Trimming took 0 bases from V and 3 from J, leaving 12 bases between them. The data belong to a study of T-cell reconstitution after alpha-beta-depleted transplantation in children. TCRbeta library construction was performed incorporating unique molecular identifiers. Each CDR3 protein gets one entry after TCRdb re-called the PCR reads with MiXCR. The data show roughly 120,000 distinct CDR3 sequences, more than 20% seen once. Study-wide results and limits: T-cell counts and diversity at one year following transplant were attributed mainly to newly produced T cells. Recipient T cells and thymic progenitors that survived were the source of the high TCRbeta diversity seen at day 60 in some patients. Expanded graft clones numbering several hundred reportedly gave rise to alpha-beta T cells about two months after transplant.

The rearrangement uses TRBV30 and TRBJ2-7, with D hard to call. The source was PBMCs, mostly from graft donor cells, collected 180 days after TCRalphabeta/CD19-depleted stem cell transplant. The sequence derives from a male patient aged 2-15 years who had a stem cell transplant for chronic granulomatous disease, so the T cells may come from the graft donor. CDR3 protein: CAWSVSALGYEQYF. DNA for the CDR3: TGTGCCTGGAGTGTGTCGGCCCTAGGCTACGAGCAGTACTTC. Variable domain in full (rest from reference TRBV30 and TRBJ2-7): SQTIHQWPATLVQPVGSPLSLECTVEGTSNPNLYWYRQAAGRGLQLLFYSVGIGQISSEVPQNLSASRPQDRQFILSSKKLLLSDSGFYLCAWSVSALGYEQYFGPGTRLTVT.